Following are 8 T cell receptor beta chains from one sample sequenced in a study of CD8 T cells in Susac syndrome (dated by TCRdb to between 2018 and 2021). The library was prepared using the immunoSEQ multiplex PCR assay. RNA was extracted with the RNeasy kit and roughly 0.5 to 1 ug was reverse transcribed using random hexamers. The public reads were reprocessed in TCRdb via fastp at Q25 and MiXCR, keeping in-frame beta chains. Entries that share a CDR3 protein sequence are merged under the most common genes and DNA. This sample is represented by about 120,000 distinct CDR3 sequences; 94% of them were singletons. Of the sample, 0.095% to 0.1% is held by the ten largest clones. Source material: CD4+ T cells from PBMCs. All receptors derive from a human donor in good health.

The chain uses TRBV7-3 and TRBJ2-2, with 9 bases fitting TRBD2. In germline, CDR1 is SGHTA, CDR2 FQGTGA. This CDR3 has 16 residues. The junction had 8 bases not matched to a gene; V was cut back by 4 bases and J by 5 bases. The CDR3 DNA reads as TGTGCCAGCAGCTCCTCTAGCGGGACTGGGACCGGGGAGCTGTTTTTT. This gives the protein CASSSSSGTGTGELFF. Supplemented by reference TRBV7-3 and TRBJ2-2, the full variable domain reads GAGVSQTPSNKVTEKGKYVELRCDPISGHTALYWYRQSLGQGPEFLIYFQGTGAADDSGLPNDRFFAVRPEGSVSTLKIQRTERGDSAVYLCASSSSSGTGTGELFFGEGSRLTVL.

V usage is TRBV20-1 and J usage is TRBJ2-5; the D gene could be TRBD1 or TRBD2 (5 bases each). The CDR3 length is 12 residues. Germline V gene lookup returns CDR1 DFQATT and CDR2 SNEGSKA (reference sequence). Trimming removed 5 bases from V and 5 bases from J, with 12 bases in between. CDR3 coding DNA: TGCAGTGCTGGCGAGGGGTGGGAGACCCAGTACTTC. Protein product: CSAGEGWETQYF.

For the CDR3, the DNA is TGCAGTGCTATGGGACTAGCGGGAGTCAATGAGCAGTTCTTC. Encoded protein: CSAMGLAGVNEQFF. The V call is TRBV20-1, the J call TRBJ2-1; 14 bases match TRBD2. CDR1 is DFQATT, CDR2 SNEGSKA, per germline (reference sequence). The CDR3 covers 14 residues. After removal of 4 bases from V and 6 bases from J, the junction contained 2 bases not matched to a gene.

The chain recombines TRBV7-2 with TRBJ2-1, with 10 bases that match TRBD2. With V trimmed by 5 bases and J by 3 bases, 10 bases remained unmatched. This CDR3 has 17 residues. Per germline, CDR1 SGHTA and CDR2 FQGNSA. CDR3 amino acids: CASSQAPRTSGYNEQFF. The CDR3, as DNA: TGTGCCAGCAGCCAGGCACCCAGGACTAGCGGCTACAATGAGCAGTTCTTC.

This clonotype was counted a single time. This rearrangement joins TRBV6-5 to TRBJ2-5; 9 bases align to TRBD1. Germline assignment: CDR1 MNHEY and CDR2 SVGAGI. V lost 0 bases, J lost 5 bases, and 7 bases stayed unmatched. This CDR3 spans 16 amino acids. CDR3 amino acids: CASSYSGQGIGETQYF. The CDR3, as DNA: TGTGCCAGCAGTTACTCGGGACAGGGAATAGGGGAGACCCAGTACTTC.

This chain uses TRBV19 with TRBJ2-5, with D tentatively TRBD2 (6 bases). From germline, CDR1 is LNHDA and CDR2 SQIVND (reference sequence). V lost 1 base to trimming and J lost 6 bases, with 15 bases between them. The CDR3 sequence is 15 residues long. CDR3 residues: CASSIGGGAGKTQYF. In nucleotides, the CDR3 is TGTGCCAGTAGTATAGGTGGAGGGGCAGGAAAGACCCAGTACTTC.

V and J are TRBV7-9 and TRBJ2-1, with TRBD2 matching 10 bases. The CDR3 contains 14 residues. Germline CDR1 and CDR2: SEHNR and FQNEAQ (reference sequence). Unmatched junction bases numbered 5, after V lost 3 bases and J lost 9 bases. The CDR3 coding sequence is TGTGCCAGCAGCTTTGGGACTAGCGAGGGTGAGCAGTTCTTC. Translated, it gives CASSFGTSEGEQFF.

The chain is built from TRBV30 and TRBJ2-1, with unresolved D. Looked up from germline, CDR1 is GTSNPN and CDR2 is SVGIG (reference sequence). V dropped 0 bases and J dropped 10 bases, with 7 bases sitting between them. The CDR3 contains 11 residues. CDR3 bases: TGTGCCTGGAGTGTATCCAGAGAGCAGTTCTTC. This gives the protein CAWSVSREQFF.